This T cell receptor (beta chain) comes out of a study of T cell responses to AZD1222 COVID-19 vaccine. Whole-study context: Second-dose timings of about 4 or about 12 weeks were pooled. Notes on the study in general: Just five or six AZD1222 recipients were seropositive at baseline. Across the whole spike, CD4 TCRs peaked at regions 160-218 and 743-854.

The length of the CDR3 is 14 residues. V shed 9 bases and J shed 2 bases, with 17 bases lying between them. Germline loops: CDR1 LNHDA, CDR2 SQIVND (reference sequence). On this clone: The antigen is undetermined.

The protocol was immunoSEQ multiplex PCR, while the TCRdb copy is restricted to in-frame clones and leaves out a portion. This sample has around 190,000 clones, with around 94% found just once. The genes are TRBV19 and TRBJ2-7; perhaps TRBD1 as D (7 bases). This sample comprised peripheral blood, obtained on day 0 of AZD1222 vaccination. This TCR came from an adult in good health. The CDR3 DNA sequence: TGTGCCAGCCGGAGGGACAGCGAGACCTACGAGCAGTACTTC. The encoded protein is CASRRDSETYEQYF.